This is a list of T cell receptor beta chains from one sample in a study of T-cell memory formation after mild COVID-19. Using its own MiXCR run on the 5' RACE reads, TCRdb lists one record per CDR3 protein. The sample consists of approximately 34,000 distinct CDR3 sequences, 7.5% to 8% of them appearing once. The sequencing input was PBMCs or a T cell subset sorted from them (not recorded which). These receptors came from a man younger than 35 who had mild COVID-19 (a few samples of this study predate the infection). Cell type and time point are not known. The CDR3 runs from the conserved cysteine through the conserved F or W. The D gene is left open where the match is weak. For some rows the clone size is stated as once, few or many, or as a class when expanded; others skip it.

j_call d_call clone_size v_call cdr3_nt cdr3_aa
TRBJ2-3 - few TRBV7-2 TGTGCCAGCAGCTTAGAGAGGACAGATACGCAGTATTTT CASSLERTDTQYF
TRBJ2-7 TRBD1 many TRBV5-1 TGCGCCAGCAGCTTCGAACAGGGGGCAGTTATCTACGAGCAGTACTTC CASSFEQGAVIYEQYF
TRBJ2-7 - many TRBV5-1 TGCGCCAGCAGCTTGGAGGCAGGGGTCTACGAGCAGTACTTC CASSLEAGVYEQYF
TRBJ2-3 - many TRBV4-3 TGCGCCAGCAGCCTAGAGGGCATGAGCACAGATACGCAGTATTTT CASSLEGMSTDTQYF
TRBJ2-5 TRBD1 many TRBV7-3 TGTGCCAGCAGCCCTACAGGGGTGCAAGAGACCCAGTACTTC CASSPTGVQETQYF
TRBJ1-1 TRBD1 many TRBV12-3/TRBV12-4 TGTGCCAGCCGAGGGGGCAGGGGAGTCACTGAAGCTTTCTTT CASRGGRGVTEAFF
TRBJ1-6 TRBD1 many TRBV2 TGTGCCAGCAGCGGACAGGCGGGTATAGGTTCACCCCTCCACTTT CASSGQAGIGSPLHF
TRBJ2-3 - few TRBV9 TGTGCCAGCAGCGTAGACTCTAGCACAGATACGCAGTATTTT CASSVDSSTDTQYF
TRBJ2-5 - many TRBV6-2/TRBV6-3 TGTGCCAGCGGCCTCGAGACCCAGTACTTC CASGLETQYF
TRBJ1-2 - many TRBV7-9 TGTGCCAGCAGCCCGACAGGTTCGAACTATGGCTACACCTTC CASSPTGSNYGYTF
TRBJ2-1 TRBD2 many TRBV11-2 TGTGCCAGCAGCTACCCCCTACTAGCGGGGGGGCCCCCCGAGCAGTTCTTC CASSYPLLAGGPPEQFF
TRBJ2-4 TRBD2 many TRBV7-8 TGTGCCAGCAGCTTCGTACTAGCGGGGGGAGCCAAAAACATTCAGTACTTC CASSFVLAGGAKNIQYF
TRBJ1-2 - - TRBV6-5 TGTGCCAGCAGACTGTTTCAGGGAGGCTATGGCTACACCTTC CASRLFQGGYGYTF
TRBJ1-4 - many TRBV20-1 TGCAGTGCTAGAGATCTTGGTATAGACAAGGGGGCAACTAATGAAAAACTGTTTTTT CSARDLGIDKGATNEKLFF
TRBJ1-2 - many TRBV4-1 TGCGCCAGCAGCCAAGGTGGTGGCCTCTATGGCTACACCTTC CASSQGGGLYGYTF
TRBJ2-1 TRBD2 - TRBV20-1 TGCAGTGCGGGGACTAGCGGAGAGTTCTTC CSAGTSGEFF
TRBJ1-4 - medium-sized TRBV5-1 TGCGCCAGCAGTGATGCTCTGCGAACTATTGCAACTAATGAAAAACTGTTTTTT CASSDALRTIATNEKLFF